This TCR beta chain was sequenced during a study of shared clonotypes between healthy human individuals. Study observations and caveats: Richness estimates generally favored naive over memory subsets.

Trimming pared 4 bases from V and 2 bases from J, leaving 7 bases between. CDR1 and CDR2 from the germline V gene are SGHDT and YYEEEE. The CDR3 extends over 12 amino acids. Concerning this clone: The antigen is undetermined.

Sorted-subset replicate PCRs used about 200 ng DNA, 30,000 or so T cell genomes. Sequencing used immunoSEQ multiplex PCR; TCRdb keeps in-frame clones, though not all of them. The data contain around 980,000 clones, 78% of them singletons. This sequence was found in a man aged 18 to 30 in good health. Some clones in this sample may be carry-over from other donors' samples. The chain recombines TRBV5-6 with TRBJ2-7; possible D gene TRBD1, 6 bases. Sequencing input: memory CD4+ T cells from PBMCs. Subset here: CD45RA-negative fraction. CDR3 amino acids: CASSRDTYEQYF. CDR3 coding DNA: TGTGCCAGCAGCCGGGACACCTACGAGCAGTACTTC.